This T cell receptor beta chain was identified in a study of shared clonotypes between healthy human individuals. J was trimmed by 2 bases and V by 0 bases; bases with no gene match: 7. Per germline, CDR1 ENHRY and CDR2 SYGVKD. The CDR3 has 16 amino acids. Profiling relied on immunoSEQ multiplex PCR, and the TCRdb table lists in-frame clones only, not all of them. Of approximately 2.1 million clones listed, approximately 95% are singletons. The genes are TRBV10-3 and TRBJ2-7, with TRBD2 matching over 7 bases. The sequence was obtained from a man aged 18-30 years in good health. Some clones in this sample may be carry-over from other donors' samples. The sample comprised naive CD4+ T cells from PBMCs. The subset: CD45RA+ positively selected. Here the CDR3 DNA reads TGTGCCATCAGTGAGTCCCCTGCCGGGGGGACCTACGAGCAGTACTTC. Encoded protein: CAISESPAGGTYEQYF.